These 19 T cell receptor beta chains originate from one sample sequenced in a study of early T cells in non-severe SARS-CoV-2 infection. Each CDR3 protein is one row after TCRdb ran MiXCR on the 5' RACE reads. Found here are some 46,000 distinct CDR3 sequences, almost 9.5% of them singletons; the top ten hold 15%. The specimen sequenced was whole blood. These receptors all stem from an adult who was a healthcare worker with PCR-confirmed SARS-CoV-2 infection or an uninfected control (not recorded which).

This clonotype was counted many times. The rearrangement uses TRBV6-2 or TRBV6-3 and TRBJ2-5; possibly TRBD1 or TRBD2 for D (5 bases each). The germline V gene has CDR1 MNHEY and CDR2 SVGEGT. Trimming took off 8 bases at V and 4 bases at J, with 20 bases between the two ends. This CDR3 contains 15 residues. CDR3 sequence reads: CASGGAEAGGETQYF. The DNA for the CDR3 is TGTGCCAGCGGGGGAGCGGAAGCTGGGGGAGAGACCCAGTACTTC.

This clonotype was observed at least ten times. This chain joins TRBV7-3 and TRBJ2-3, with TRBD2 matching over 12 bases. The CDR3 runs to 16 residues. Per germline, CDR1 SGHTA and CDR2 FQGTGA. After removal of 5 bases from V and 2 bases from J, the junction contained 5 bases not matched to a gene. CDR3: CASSTGLAGTTDTQYF. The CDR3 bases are TGTGCCAGCAGCACCGGACTAGCGGGGACCACAGATACGCAGTATTTT.

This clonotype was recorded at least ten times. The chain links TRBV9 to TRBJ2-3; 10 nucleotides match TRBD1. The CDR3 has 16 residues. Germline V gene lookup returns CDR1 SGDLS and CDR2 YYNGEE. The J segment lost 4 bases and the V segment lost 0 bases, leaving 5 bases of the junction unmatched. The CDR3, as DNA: TGTGCCAGCAGCGTAGGGGACAGGGGATTTGCAGATACGCAGTATTTT. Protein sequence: CASSVGDRGFADTQYF.

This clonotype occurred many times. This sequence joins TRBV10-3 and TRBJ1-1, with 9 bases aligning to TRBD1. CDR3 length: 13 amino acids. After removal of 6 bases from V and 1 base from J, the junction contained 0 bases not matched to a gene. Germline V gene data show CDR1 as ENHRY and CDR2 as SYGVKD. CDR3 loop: CAIRGQGNTEAFF. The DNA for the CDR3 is TGTGCCATCAGGGGACAGGGGAACACTGAAGCTTTCTTT.

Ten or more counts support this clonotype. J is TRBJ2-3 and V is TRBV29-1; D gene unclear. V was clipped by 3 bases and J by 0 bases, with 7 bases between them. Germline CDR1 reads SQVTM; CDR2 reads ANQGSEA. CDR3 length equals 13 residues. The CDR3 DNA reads TGCAGCGTTGATTCTGCCAGCACAGATACGCAGTATTTT. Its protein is CSVDSASTDTQYF.

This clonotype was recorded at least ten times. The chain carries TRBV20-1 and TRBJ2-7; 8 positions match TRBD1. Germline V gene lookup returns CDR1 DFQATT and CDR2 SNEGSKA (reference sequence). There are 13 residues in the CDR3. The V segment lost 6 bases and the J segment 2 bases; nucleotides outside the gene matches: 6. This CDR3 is CSAPQGEAYEQYF. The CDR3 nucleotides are TGCAGTGCCCCACAGGGGGAAGCCTACGAGCAGTACTTC.

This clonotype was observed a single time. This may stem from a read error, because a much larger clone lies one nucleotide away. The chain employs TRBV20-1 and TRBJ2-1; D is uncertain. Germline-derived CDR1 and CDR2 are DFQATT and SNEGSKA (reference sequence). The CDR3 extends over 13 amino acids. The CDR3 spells CSDNGGIYNEQLF. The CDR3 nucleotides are TGCAGTGACAACGGCGGAATCTACAATGAGCAGCTCTTC.

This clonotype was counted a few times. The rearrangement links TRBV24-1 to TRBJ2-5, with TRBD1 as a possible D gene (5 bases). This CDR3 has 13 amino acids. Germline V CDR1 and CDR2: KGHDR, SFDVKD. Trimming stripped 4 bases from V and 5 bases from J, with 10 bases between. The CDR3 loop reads CATSEAGLETQYF. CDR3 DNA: TGTGCCACCAGTGAGGCAGGGTTGGAGACCCAGTACTTC.

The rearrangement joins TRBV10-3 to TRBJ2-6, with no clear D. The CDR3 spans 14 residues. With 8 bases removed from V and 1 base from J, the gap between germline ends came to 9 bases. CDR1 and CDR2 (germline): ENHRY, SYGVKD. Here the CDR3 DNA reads TGTGCCATCGCGAGAGAATCTGGGGCCAACGTCCTGACTTTC. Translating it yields CAIARESGANVLTF.

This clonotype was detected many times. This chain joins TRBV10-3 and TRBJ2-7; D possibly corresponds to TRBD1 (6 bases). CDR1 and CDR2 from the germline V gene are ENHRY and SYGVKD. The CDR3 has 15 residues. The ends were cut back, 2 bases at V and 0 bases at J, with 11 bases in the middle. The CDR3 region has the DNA TGTGCCATCAGTGAGCCCGGACAGACCTCCTACGAGCAGTACTTC. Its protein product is CAISEPGQTSYEQYF.

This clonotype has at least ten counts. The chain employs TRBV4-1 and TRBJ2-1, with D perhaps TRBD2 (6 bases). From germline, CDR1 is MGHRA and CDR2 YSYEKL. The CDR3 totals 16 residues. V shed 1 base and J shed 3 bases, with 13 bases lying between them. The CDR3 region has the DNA TGCGCCAGCAGCCAAGTCACTCGCGGGGACTACAATGAGCAGTTCTTC. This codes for CASSQVTRGDYNEQFF.

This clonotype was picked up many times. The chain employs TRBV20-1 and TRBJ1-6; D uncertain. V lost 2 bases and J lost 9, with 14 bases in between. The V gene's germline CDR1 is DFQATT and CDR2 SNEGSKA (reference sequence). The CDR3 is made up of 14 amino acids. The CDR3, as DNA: TGCAGTGCTAGATCGCTCCCCTGGGGTTCACCCCTCCACTTT. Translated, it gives CSARSLPWGSPLHF.

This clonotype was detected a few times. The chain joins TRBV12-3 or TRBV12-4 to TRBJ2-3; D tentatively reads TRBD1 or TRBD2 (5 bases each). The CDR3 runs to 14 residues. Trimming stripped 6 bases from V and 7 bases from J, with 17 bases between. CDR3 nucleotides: TGTGCCAGCAGCCGGGACCGGGTACAAAATACGCAGTATTTT. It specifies CASSRDRVQNTQYF.

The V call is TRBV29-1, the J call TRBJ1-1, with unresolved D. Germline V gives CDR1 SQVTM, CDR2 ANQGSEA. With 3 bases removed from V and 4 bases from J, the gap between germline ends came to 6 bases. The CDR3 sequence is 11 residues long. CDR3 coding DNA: TGCAGCGTTGATTACGGCACTGAAGCTTTCTTT. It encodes CSVDYGTEAFF.

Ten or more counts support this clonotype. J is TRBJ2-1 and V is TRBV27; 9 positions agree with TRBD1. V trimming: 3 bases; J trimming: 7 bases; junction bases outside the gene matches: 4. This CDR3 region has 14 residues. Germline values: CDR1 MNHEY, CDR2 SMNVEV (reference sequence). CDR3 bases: TGTGCCAGCAGTTTGGTGACAGGGGGGAATGAGCAGTTCTTC. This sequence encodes CASSLVTGGNEQFF.

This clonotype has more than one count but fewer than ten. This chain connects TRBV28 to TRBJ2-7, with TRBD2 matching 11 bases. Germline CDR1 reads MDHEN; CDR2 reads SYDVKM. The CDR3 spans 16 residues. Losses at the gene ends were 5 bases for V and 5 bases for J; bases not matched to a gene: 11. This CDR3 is CASSPRTSGLQDEQYF. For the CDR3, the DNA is TGTGCCAGCAGTCCCCGGACTAGCGGGCTGCAGGACGAGCAGTACTTC.

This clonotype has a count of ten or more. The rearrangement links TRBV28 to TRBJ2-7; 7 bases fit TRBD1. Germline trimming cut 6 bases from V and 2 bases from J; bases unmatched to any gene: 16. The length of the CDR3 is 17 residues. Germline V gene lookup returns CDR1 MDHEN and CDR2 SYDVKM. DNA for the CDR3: TGTGCCAGCAGCGATTGGGGACAGTCCACCGTAACCTACGAGCAGTACTTC. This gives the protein CASSDWGQSTVTYEQYF.

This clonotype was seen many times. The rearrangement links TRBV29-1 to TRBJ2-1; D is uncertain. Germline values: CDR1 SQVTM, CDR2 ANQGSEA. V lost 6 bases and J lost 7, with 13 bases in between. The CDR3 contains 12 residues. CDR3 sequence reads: CSVDGRKNEQFF. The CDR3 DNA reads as TGCAGCGTGGATGGACGCAAGAATGAGCAGTTCTTC.

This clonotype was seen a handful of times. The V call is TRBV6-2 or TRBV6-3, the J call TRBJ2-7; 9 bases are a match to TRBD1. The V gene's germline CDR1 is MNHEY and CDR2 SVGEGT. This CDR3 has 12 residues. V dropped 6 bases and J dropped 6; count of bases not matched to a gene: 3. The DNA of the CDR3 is TGTGCCAGCAGGGACAGGGGCGCCGAGCAGTACTTC. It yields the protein CASRDRGAEQYF.